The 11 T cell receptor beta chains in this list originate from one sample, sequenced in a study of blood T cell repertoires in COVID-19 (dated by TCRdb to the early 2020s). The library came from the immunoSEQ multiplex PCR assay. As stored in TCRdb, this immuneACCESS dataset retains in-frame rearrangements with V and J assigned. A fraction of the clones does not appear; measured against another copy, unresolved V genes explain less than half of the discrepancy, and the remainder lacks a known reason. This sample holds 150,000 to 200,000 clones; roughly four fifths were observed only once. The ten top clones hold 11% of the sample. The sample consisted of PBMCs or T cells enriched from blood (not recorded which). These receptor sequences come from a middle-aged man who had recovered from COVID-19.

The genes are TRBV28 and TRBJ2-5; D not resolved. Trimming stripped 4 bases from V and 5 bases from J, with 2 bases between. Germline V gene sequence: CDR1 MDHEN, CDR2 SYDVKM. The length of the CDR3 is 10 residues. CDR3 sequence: CASSSETQYF. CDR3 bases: TGTGCCAGCAGTTCTGAGACCCAGTACTTC.

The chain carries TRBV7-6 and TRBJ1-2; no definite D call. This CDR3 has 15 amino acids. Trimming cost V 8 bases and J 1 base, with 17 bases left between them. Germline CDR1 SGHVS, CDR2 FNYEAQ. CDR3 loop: CASARSEGGNYGYTF. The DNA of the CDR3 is TGTGCCAGCGCCAGATCGGAGGGTGGTAACTATGGCTACACCTTC.

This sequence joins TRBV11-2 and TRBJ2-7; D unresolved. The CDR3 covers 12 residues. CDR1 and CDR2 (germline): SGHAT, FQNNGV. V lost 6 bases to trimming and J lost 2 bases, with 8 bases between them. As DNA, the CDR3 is TGTGCCAGCAGTTCTACAGCCTACGAGCAGTACTTC. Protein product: CASSSTAYEQYF.

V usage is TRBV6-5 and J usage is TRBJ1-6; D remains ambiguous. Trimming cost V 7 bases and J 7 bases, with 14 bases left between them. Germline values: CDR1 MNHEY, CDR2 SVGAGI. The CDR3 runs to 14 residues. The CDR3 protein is CASISGSVNSPLHF. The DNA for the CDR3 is TGTGCCAGCATTTCCGGGAGCGTCAATTCACCCCTCCACTTT.

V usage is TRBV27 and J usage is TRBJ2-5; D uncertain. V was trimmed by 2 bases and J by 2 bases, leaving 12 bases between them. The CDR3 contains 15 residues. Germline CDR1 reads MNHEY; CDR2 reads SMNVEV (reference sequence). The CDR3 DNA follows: TGTGCCAGCAGTTTAGCGTACCTTCTACAAGAGACCCAGTACTTC. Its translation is CASSLAYLLQETQYF.

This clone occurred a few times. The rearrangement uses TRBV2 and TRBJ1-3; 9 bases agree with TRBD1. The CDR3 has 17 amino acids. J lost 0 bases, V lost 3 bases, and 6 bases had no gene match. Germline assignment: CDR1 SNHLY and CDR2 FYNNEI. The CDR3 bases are TGTGCCAGCAGTGACACAGGGGGCTTTGTCTCTGGAAACACCATATATTTT. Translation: CASSDTGGFVSGNTIYF.

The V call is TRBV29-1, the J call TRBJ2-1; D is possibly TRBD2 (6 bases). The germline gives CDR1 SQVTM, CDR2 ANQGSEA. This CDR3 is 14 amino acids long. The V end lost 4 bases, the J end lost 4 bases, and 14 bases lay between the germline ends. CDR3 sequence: CSVVTSGGYNEQFF. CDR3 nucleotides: TGCAGCGTTGTGACTAGTGGGGGATACAATGAGCAGTTCTTC.

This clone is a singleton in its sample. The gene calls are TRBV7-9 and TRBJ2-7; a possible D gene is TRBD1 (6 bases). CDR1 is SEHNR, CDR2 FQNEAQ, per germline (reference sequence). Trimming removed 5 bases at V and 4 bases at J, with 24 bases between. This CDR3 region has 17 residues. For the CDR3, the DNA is TGTGCCAGCAGCCCAAACCCCCTAATACAGGGAATTTACGAGCAGTACTTC. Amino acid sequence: CASSPNPLIQGIYEQYF.

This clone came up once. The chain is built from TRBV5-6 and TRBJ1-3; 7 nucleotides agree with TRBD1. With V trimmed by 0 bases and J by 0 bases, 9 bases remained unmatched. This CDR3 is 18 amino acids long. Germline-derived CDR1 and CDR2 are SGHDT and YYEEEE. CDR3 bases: TGTGCCAGCAGCTTGGCCGGAACAGGGGTTCACTCTGGAAACACCATATATTTT. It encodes CASSLAGTGVHSGNTIYF.

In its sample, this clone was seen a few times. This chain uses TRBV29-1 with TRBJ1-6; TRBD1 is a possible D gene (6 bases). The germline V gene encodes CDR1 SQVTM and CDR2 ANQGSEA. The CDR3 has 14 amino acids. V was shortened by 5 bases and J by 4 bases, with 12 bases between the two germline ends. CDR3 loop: CSVRGGGYNSPLHF. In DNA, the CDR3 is TGCAGCGTTCGGGGGGGCGGATATAATTCACCCCTCCACTTT.

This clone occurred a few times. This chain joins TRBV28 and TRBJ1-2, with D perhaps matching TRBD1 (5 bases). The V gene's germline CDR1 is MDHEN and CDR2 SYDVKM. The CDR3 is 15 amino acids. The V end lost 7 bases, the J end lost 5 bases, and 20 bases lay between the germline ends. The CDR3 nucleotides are TGTGCCAGCAACAATCAGGGCCCGGTCCTTTATGGCTACACCTTC. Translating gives CASNNQGPVLYGYTF.